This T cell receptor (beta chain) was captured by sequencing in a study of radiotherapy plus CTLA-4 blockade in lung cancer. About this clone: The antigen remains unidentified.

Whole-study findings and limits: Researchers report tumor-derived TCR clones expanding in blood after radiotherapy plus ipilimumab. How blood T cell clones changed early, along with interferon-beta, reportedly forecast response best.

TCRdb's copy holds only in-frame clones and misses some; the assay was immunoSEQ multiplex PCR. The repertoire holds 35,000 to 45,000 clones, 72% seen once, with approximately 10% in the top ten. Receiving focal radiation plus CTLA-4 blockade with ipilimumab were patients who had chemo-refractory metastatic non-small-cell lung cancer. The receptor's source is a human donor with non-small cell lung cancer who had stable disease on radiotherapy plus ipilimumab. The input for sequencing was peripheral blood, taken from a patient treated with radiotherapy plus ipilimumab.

CDR3 coding DNA: TGTGCCAGCTCACCCCAAGACAGGGCCGTCAACTATGGCTACACCTTC. It codes for CASSPQDRAVNYGYTF. The chain uses TRBV18 and TRBJ1-2, with 7 bases lining up with TRBD1. The CDR3 is 16 amino acids. The junction had 9 bases not matched to a gene; V was cut back by 3 bases and J by 2 bases. Germline CDR1 and CDR2: KGHSH and LQKENI.